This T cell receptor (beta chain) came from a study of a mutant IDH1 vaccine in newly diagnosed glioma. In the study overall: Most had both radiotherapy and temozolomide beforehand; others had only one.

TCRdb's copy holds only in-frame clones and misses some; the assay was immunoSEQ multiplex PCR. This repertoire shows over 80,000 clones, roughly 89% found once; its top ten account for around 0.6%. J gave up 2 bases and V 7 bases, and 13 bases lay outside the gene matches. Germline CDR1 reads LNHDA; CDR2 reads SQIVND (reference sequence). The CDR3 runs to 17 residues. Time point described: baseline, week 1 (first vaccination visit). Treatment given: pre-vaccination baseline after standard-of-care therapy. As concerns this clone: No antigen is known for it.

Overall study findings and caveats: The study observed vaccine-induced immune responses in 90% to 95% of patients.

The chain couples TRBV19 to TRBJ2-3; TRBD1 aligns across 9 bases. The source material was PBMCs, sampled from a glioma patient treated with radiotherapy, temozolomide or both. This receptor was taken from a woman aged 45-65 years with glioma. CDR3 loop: CASTRTGDRLFTDTQYF. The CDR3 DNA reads TGTGCCAGTACCCGGACAGGGGACCGTCTGTTCACAGATACGCAGTATTTT.